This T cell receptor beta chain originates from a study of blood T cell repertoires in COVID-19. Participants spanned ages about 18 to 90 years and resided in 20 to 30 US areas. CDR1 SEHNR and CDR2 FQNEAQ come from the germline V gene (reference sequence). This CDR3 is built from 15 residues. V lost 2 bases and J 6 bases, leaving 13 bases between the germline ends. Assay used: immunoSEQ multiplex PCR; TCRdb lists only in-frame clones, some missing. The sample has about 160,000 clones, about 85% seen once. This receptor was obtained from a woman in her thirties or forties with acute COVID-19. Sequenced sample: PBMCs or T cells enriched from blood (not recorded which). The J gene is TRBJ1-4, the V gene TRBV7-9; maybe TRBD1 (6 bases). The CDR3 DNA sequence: TGTGCCAGCAGCTTAAGTCAGGGGAGGGATGAAAAACTGTTTTTT. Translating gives CASSLSQGRDEKLFF.